The 26 T cell receptor beta chains below were found in one sample sequenced in a study of blood T cell repertoires in COVID-19. Using immunoSEQ multiplex PCR, the repertoire was profiled, and TCRdb retains in-frame clones only, with some absent. The sample lists around 380,000 clones, over 75% occurring once. Sequences were obtained from PBMCs or T cells enriched from blood (not recorded which). These receptors were collected from a man aged 25 to 40 who had recovered from COVID-19.

The J gene is TRBJ1-3, the V gene TRBV14, with a weak D call TRBD1 (5 bases). Per the germline V gene, CDR1 is SGHDN and CDR2 is FVKESK. The V end lost 0 bases, the J end lost 7 bases, and 16 bases lay between the germline ends. The CDR3 is 16 residues long. Here the CDR3 DNA reads TGTGCCAGCAGCCAAGATGGGGGGAATGTCGGTAACACCATATATTTT. The encoded protein is CASSQDGGNVGNTIYF.

The V gene is TRBV7-3, the J gene TRBJ1-2; 9 bases align to TRBD1. V lost 3 bases to trimming and J lost 7 bases; unmatched junction nucleotides: 9. Germline CDR1 reads SGHTA; CDR2 reads FQGTGA. The CDR3 spans 15 residues. CDR3 residues: CASSFPGQGRSGYTF. Here the CDR3 DNA reads TGTGCCAGCAGCTTCCCCGGACAGGGGCGCAGTGGCTACACCTTC.

J is TRBJ1-5 and V is TRBV6-6; TRBD1 might be the D (5 bases). Germline CDR1 MNHNY, CDR2 SVGAGI (reference sequence). Trimming pared 5 bases from V and 2 bases from J, leaving 16 bases between. This CDR3 region has 16 residues. In nucleotides, the CDR3 is TGTGCCAGCAGTCAACTCCAAGGGGCGGGCAATCAGCCCCAGCATTTT. Protein: CASSQLQGAGNQPQHF.

This CDR3 is CASSISAGLYGYTF. The DNA of the CDR3 is TGTGCCAGTAGTATAAGCGCCGGTCTCTATGGCTACACCTTC. This sequence joins TRBV19 and TRBJ1-2; D is undetermined. The CDR3 loop spans 14 amino acids. Trimming cost V 2 bases and J 4 bases, with 11 bases left between them. The germline V gene encodes CDR1 LNHDA and CDR2 SQIVND (reference sequence).

The chain couples TRBV7-2 to TRBJ1-6; 10 bases match TRBD1. The CDR3 extends over 15 amino acids. Trimming at V came to 5 bases and at J to 10 bases, leaving 8 bases not matched to a gene. Per the germline V gene, CDR1 is SGHTA and CDR2 is FQGNSA. CDR3: CASSQTGTGASPLHF. In DNA form, the CDR3 reads TGTGCCAGCAGCCAGACCGGGACAGGGGCCTCACCCCTCCACTTT.

This clone has a single count. This rearrangement joins TRBV18 to TRBJ1-2; D unresolved. Germline V gene sequence: CDR1 KGHSH, CDR2 LQKENI. The CDR3 consists of 14 residues. V was clipped by 3 bases and J by 4 bases, with 12 bases between them. The CDR3 region is CASSPTVGTYGYTF. In DNA form, the CDR3 reads TGTGCCAGCTCACCGACGGTGGGCACCTATGGCTACACCTTC.

The chain carries TRBV7-8 and TRBJ1-1; possible D gene TRBD1, 5 bases. CDR3 size: 16 residues. Per germline, CDR1 SGHVS and CDR2 FQNEAQ. Between the trimmed V and J ends, which lost 4 bases and 3 bases, there was a span of 18 bases. CDR3 amino acids: CASSSPGYGEDTEAFF. CDR3 coding DNA: TGTGCCAGCAGCTCCCCAGGGTATGGGGAGGACACTGAAGCTTTCTTT.

This rearrangement joins TRBV18 to TRBJ2-1, with 7 positions matching TRBD2. Unmatched junction bases numbered 0, after V lost 0 bases and J lost 7 bases. The germline gives CDR1 KGHSH, CDR2 LQKENI. The length of the CDR3 is 13 residues. In DNA, the CDR3 is TGTGCCAGCTCACCACCGGGGGGGAATGAGCAGTTCTTC. The encoded protein is CASSPPGGNEQFF.

V gene TRBV5-1 combines with J gene TRBJ1-4; D is uncertain. This CDR3 has 12 residues. Germline lookup yields CDR1 SGHRS and CDR2 YFSETQ. Trimming removed 3 bases from V and 5 bases from J, with 5 bases in between. The chain's CDR3 is CASSSQNEKLFF. Here the CDR3 DNA reads TGCGCCAGCAGCTCCCAGAATGAAAAACTGTTTTTT.

The V call is TRBV30, the J call TRBJ1-6; 7 bases match TRBD1. This CDR3 comprises 13 residues. V was pared by 5 bases and J by 9 bases, with 7 bases of the junction left unmatched. Germline loops: CDR1 GTSNPN, CDR2 SVGIG (reference sequence). The CDR3 DNA reads TGTGCCTGGGACAGGGCAATAGGTTCACCCCTCCACTTT. Translating gives CAWDRAIGSPLHF.

This clone occurred a few times. The gene calls are TRBV28 and TRBJ1-2; 9 nucleotides agree with TRBD1. Looked up from germline, CDR1 is MDHEN and CDR2 is SYDVKM. V gave up 2 bases and J gave up 4 bases; unmatched junction bases: 5. The CDR3 has 15 amino acids. CDR3 sequence (DNA): TGTGCCAGCAGTTTAGGGGACAGGGACTTCTATGGCTACACCTTC. This sequence encodes CASSLGDRDFYGYTF.

The chain uses TRBV2 and TRBJ1-2; no reliable D call. CDR1 and CDR2 (germline): SNHLY, FYNNEI. V was cut by 9 bases and J by 0 bases, with 8 bases left in between. This CDR3 has 12 residues. Here the CDR3 reads CASTYSNYGYTF. The CDR3 DNA reads as TGTGCCAGTACCTACTCTAACTATGGCTACACCTTC.

This clone was seen a handful of times. This chain links TRBV30 with TRBJ1-4; D not certain. The CDR3 consists of 11 residues. Looked up from germline, CDR1 is GTSNPN and CDR2 is SVGIG (reference sequence). Trimming removed 3 bases from V and 7 bases from J, with 6 bases in between. Written as DNA, the CDR3 is TGTGCCTGGAGCCCCCGTGAAAAACTGTTTTTT. The encoded protein is CAWSPREKLFF.

This clone has a handful of counts. This chain joins TRBV14 and TRBJ1-3, with 8 bases that match TRBD1. CDR1 is SGHDN and CDR2 is FVKESK in the germline V gene. The trim removed 4 bases at V and 5 bases at J, leaving 13 bases unmatched. The CDR3 runs to 17 residues. The chain's CDR3 is CASSRPDRARNRNTIYF. DNA of the CDR3: TGTGCCAGCAGCCGGCCGGACAGGGCACGAAACCGAAACACCATATATTTT.

CDR3 sequence (DNA): TGTGCCAGCAGCTCCTTAAGAATAGTTGGTGGCTACACCTTC. It translates to CASSSLRIVGGYTF. V and J are TRBV5-6 and TRBJ1-2, with D uncertain. V lost 3 bases, J lost 7 bases, and 16 bases lay in between. The length of the CDR3 is 14 residues. Germline V lookup: CDR1 SGHDT, CDR2 YYEEEE.

The chain uses TRBV6-5 and TRBJ1-5, with D possibly TRBD1 on 6 matching bases. Looked up from germline, CDR1 is MNHEY and CDR2 is SVGAGI. This CDR3 has 12 amino acids. Trimming took 8 bases from V and 3 from J, leaving 8 bases between them. CDR3 nucleotide sequence: TGTGCCAGCGGGACACTCAATCAGCCCCAGCATTTT. Translated: CASGTLNQPQHF.

This sequence joins TRBV5-4 and TRBJ1-6, with 7 bases matching TRBD1. The CDR3 contains 16 residues. V lost 3 bases and J lost 3; bases outside the gene matches: 6. Germline assignment: CDR1 SGHNT and CDR2 YYREEE (reference sequence). The CDR3 DNA follows: TGTGCCAGCAGCTGGGCAGGGGGTGGCTATAATTCACCCCTCCACTTT. Encoded protein: CASSWAGGGYNSPLHF. The full variable domain, with the rest looked up from reference TRBV5-4 and TRBJ1-6, is ETGVTQSPTHLIKTRGQQVTLRCSSQSGHNTVSWYQQALGQGPQFIFQYYREEENGRGNFPPRFSGLQFPNYSSELNVNALELDDSALYLCASSWAGGGYNSPLHFGNGTRLTVT.

The chain joins TRBV7-8 to TRBJ2-1; 13 nucleotides line up with TRBD2. V was clipped by 2 bases and J by 5 bases; unmatched bases: 6. The CDR3 sequence is 17 residues long. Germline loops: CDR1 SGHVS, CDR2 FQNEAQ. The CDR3: CASSLRRLAGGHNEQFF. The CDR3, as DNA: TGTGCCAGCAGCTTACGGCGACTAGCGGGGGGCCACAATGAGCAGTTCTTC.

This chain joins TRBV13 and TRBJ1-1; D perhaps matches TRBD1 (6 bases). The CDR3 loop spans 15 amino acids. The ends were cut back, 6 bases at V and 1 base at J, with 15 bases in the middle. Looked up from germline, CDR1 is PRHDT and CDR2 is FYEKMQ (reference sequence). The CDR3 DNA reads as TGTGCCAGCAGTCTATACTTACAGGGGAACACTGAAGCTTTCTTT. Amino acid sequence: CASSLYLQGNTEAFF.

V gene TRBV7-9 combines with J gene TRBJ2-2; TRBD2 might be the D (6 bases). V was cut by 5 bases and J by 4 bases, with 14 bases left in between. This CDR3 contains 15 residues. Germline assignment: CDR1 SEHNR and CDR2 FQNEAQ (reference sequence). CDR3 sequence: CASSLLGEATGELFF. The CDR3 DNA reads as TGTGCCAGCAGCCTACTTGGGGAGGCCACCGGGGAGCTGTTTTTT.

The chain employs TRBV27 and TRBJ2-7, with D unclear. Trimming cost V 6 bases and J 0 bases, with 12 bases left between them. CDR1 and CDR2 (germline): MNHEY, SMNVEV (reference sequence). The CDR3 totals 14 residues. For the CDR3, the DNA is TGTGCCAGCAGCCCCGTACAGTTCTCCTACGAGCAGTACTTC. Amino acids: CASSPVQFSYEQYF.

This clone appeared a single time. This chain links TRBV18 with TRBJ1-6; 7 bases fit TRBD1. The CDR3 sequence is 15 residues long. Looked up from germline, CDR1 is KGHSH and CDR2 is LQKENI. With 0 bases clipped from V and 9 bases from J, the junction kept 5 bases outside the gene matches. The CDR3 DNA sequence: TGTGCCAGCTCACCACCGACAGGGCAAGGTTCACCCCTCCACTTT. This sequence encodes CASSPPTGQGSPLHF.

In nucleotides, the CDR3 is TGTGCCAGTAGGGCAGGGGGTTCCACTGAAGCTTTCTTT. Translating gives CASRAGGSTEAFF. This rearrangement joins TRBV19 to TRBJ1-1; 7 positions match TRBD1. Trimming at V came to 6 bases and at J to 4 bases, leaving 5 bases not matched to a gene. The CDR3 has 13 residues. Germline lookup yields CDR1 LNHDA and CDR2 SQIVND (reference sequence). Based on the CDR3 plus reference TRBV19 and TRBJ1-1, the full variable domain is DGGITQSPKYLFRKEGQNVTLSCEQNLNHDAMYWYRQDPGQGLRLIYYSQIVNDFQKGDIAEGYSVSREKKESFPLTVTSAQKNPTAFYLCASRAGGSTEAFFGQGTRLTVV.

The chain's CDR3 is CASSLDRVGEKLFF. The CDR3 DNA reads as TGTGCCAGCAGCTTAGACAGGGTAGGGGAAAAACTGTTTTTT. The gene calls are TRBV11-2 and TRBJ1-4, with a tentative D call TRBD1 (5 bases). V was shortened by 0 bases and J by 8 bases, with 10 bases between the two germline ends. CDR1 SGHAT and CDR2 FQNNGV come from the germline V gene. CDR3 length equals 14 residues.

This clone has more than one count but fewer than ten. This chain connects TRBV9 to TRBJ1-6; D ambiguous. The CDR3 covers 15 residues. Looked up from germline, CDR1 is SGDLS and CDR2 is YYNGEE. Trimming cost V 3 bases and J 4 bases, with 11 bases left between them. CDR3: CASSAGTVYNSPLHF. Written as DNA, the CDR3 is TGTGCCAGCAGCGCGGGAACGGTTTATAATTCACCCCTCCACTTT.

This clone was seen more than once but under ten times. V and J are TRBV10-3 and TRBJ1-2, with a weak D call TRBD1 (6 bases). Germline V gene data show CDR1 as ENHRY and CDR2 as SYGVKD. The V gene lost 5 bases and the J gene lost 2 bases, with 12 bases spanning the gap. The CDR3 contains 14 residues. DNA for the CDR3: TGTGCCATCAGTTTGCGGCAGGGGAACTATGGCTACACCTTC. It codes for CAISLRQGNYGYTF.